This T cell receptor beta chain was identified in a study of shared clonotypes between healthy human individuals. The CDR3 length is 12 residues. Germline assignment: CDR1 SEHNR and CDR2 FQNEAQ (reference sequence). The V segment lost 1 base and the J segment 7 bases; nucleotides outside the gene matches: 0. Clones were sequenced by immunoSEQ multiplex PCR, and TCRdb holds only the in-frame ones, with some missing. The table has 450,000 to 500,000 clones, around 80% seen once. Input material: PBMCs. J is TRBJ1-1 and V is TRBV7-9; 7 bases agree with TRBD1. The receptor was isolated from a woman in her forties in good health. Some clones in this sample may be carry-over from other donors' samples. This CDR3 reads CASSLGTGEAFF. The CDR3 region has the DNA TGTGCCAGCAGCTTAGGGACAGGTGAAGCTTTCTTT.